The following is a T cell receptor (beta chain) sequence with its context. The antigen is unknown. Genomic DNA for TCR beta libraries, roughly 2 micrograms, came from cryopreserved PBMCs. From germline, CDR1 is SGHTA and CDR2 FQGNSA. The V gene lost 5 bases and the J gene lost 8 bases, with 7 bases spanning the gap. The CDR3 is made up of 11 amino acids. Only in-frame clones appear in the TCRdb table, and some are missing; sequencing was by immunoSEQ multiplex PCR. Of around 130,000 clones detected, 84% appear once; the ten largest clones hold about 3.3%. This sample is drawn from a study of cytotoxic CD8 clonotypes in ibrutinib-treated CLL. Overall study findings and caveats: Increased clonality at ibrutinib response gave way to a return toward baseline at progression.

This TCR derives from a human donor with chronic lymphocytic leukemia. This specimen consisted of PBMCs, obtained after 24 months of ibrutinib treatment. The J gene is TRBJ2-1, the V gene TRBV7-2; D unclear. The CDR3 region is CASSPQDEQFF. The CDR3 nucleotides are TGTGCCAGCAGCCCCCAGGATGAGCAGTTCTTC.